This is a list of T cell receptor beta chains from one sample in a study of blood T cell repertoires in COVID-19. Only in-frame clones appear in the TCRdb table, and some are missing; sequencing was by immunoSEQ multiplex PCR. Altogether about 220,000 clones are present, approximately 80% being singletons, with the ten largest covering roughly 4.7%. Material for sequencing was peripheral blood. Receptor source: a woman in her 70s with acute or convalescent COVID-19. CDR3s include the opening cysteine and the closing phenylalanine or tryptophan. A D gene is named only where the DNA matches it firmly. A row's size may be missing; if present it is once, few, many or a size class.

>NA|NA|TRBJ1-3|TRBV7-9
CASSLPGSGNTIYF
TGTGCCAGCAGCCTGCCAGGATCTGGAAACACCATATATTTT
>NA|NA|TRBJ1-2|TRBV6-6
CASSTPQAYGYTF
TGTGCCAGCAGTACACCTCAGGCGTATGGCTACACCTTC
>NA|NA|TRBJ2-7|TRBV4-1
CASSQQGYEQYF
TGCGCCAGCAGCCAACAGGGTTACGAGCAGTACTTC
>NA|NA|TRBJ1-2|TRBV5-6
CASYPYGGAYGYTF
TGTGCCAGCTACCCCTACGGGGGTGCCTATGGCTACACCTTC
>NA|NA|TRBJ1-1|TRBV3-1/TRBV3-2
CASSRLGGTEAFF
TGTGCCAGCAGCCGTCTAGGGGGCACTGAAGCTTTCTTT
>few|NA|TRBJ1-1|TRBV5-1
CASSWAGNTEAFF
TGCGCCAGCAGCTGGGCAGGGAACACTGAAGCTTTCTTT
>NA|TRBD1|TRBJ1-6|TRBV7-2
CASSFSTGVKAPLHF
TGTGCCAGCAGCTTCTCCACAGGGGTGAAAGCACCCCTCCACTTT
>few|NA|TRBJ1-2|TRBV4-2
CASSQDPGSVTNYGYTF
TGTGCCAGCAGCCAAGATCCAGGGTCTGTTACTAACTATGGCTACACCTTC
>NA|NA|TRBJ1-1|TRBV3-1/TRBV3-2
CASSQVRGATEAFF
TGTGCCAGCAGCCAAGTTCGGGGGGCAACTGAAGCTTTCTTT
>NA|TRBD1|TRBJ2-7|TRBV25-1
CASSDQPHVDRGEQYF
TGTGCCAGCAGTGATCAGCCCCATGTGGACAGGGGCGAGCAGTACTTC
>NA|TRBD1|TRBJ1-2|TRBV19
CASSLRTGGNYTF
TGTGCCAGTAGTCTTCGGACAGGGGGCAACTACACCTTC
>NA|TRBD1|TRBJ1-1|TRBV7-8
CASSLESGGSGKAFF
TGTGCCAGCAGCTTAGAGTCAGGGGGGTCGGGAAAAGCTTTCTTT
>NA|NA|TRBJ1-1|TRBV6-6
CASSPPGGIMNTEAFF
TGTGCCAGCAGTCCCCCGGGGGGCATAATGAACACTGAAGCTTTCTTT
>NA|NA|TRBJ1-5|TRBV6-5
CASSYGGGGQPQHF
TGTGCCAGCAGTTACGGGGGAGGAGGCCAGCCCCAGCATTTT
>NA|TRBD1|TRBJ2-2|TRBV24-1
CATSDSPGQGYTGELFF
TGTGCCACCAGTGATTCTCCGGGACAGGGTTACACCGGGGAGCTGTTTTTT
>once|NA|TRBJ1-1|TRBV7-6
CASSPQGNTEAFF
TGTGCCAGCAGCCCACAGGGAAACACTGAAGCTTTCTTT
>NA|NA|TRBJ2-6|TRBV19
CASSARQTSGANVLTF
TGTGCCAGTAGTGCCAGACAGACCTCTGGGGCCAACGTCCTGACTTTC
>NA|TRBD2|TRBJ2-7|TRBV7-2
CASSLASGGWSYEQYF
TGTGCCAGCAGCTTAGCTAGCGGGGGGTGGTCCTACGAGCAGTACTTC
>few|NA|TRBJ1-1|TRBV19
CASKVPGNTEAFF
TGTGCCAGTAAAGTGCCCGGGAACACTGAAGCTTTCTTT
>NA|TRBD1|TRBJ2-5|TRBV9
CASSQGQGIQETQYF
TGTGCCAGCAGCCAGGGACAGGGAATACAAGAGACCCAGTACTTC
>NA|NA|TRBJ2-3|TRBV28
CASSSATDTQYF
TGTGCCAGCAGTTCCGCGACAGATACGCAGTATTTT
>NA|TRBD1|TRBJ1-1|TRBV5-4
CASSLQGIRTEAFF
TGTGCCAGCAGCTTACAGGGGATCAGGACTGAAGCTTTCTTT
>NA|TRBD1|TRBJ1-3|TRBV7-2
CASSLNRGSGNTIYF
TGTGCCAGCAGCTTAAACAGGGGCTCTGGAAACACCATATATTTT
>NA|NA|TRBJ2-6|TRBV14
CASSQTRAAGANVLTF
TGTGCCAGCAGCCAAACCAGGGCAGCTGGGGCCAACGTCCTGACTTTC
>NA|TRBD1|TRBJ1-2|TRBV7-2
CASKTGNINYGYTF
TGTGCCAGCAAGACAGGGAATATAAACTATGGCTACACCTTC